This T cell receptor (beta chain) is from a study of blood T cell repertoires in COVID-19. The wider study: Italy, Spain and the United States were the sources of the convalescent and acute COVID-19 samples.

Trimming took off 4 bases at V and 1 base at J, with 7 bases between the two ends. The CDR3 contains 13 residues. Germline-derived CDR1 and CDR2 are SGHTA and FQGTGA. Original processing notes: Amplification with reference gene primers provided the estimates of nucleated cell counts. Profiled with immunoSEQ multiplex PCR; TCRdb holds only in-frame clones, not every one. The V and J calls and clone size are taken from that table; D and trimming were inferred from the DNA. The sample comprises under 100,000 clones, around 87% of which are singletons, and 15% to 20% rests with the top ten. The chain has TRBV7-3 and TRBJ1-1, with D possibly being TRBD1 (5 bases). Sequenced input: peripheral blood. This TCR was recovered from a human donor in a cohort sampled during active COVID-19. CDR3 loop: CASSSGQNTEAFF. CDR3 bases: TGTGCCAGCAGCTCAGGACAGAACACTGAAGCTTTCTTT.